The sequence of this T cell receptor (beta chain) was determined in a study of T cell responses to AZD1222 COVID-19 vaccine. Overall study: It was second doses at about 4 or about 12 weeks that were pooled.

This clone was found once. Its antigen is not identified. CDR3 length: 13 amino acids. CDR1 SGHNT and CDR2 YENEEA come from the germline V gene. V was pared by 7 bases and J by 7 bases, with 14 bases between. Clones were read by immunoSEQ multiplex PCR, and TCRdb kept only the in-frame ones, dropping some. Among some 150,000 clones listed, around 89% were seen once. Overall study results and limits: Spike-specific TCR repertoires showed rising breadth and depth after two AZD1222 doses. Spike was spanned by vaccine-associated CD4 TCRs, with dominance at 160-218 and 743-854.

The source of this sequence is an adult in good health. The gene calls are TRBV11-3 and TRBJ2-1; the D gene is possibly TRBD1 (6 bases). The source was peripheral blood, collected on day 0 of AZD1222 vaccination. The CDR3 loop reads CASNWPRGNEQFF. Here the CDR3 DNA reads TGTGCCAGCAACTGGCCCAGGGGTAATGAGCAGTTCTTC.